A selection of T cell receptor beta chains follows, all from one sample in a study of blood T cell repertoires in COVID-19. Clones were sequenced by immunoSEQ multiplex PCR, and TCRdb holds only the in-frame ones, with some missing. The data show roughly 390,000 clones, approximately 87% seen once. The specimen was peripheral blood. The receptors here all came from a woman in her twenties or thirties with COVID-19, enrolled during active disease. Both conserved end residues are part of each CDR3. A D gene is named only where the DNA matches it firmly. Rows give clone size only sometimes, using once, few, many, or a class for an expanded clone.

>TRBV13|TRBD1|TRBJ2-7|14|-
TGTGCCAGCAGCCTTTGGACAGGGTCCTACGAGCAGTACTTC
CASSLWTGSYEQYF
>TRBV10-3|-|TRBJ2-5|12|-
TGTGCCATCAGTGACAACCAAGAGACCCAGTACTTC
CAISDNQETQYF
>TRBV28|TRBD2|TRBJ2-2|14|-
TGTGCCAGCCGGGCGGGAGGACGCACCGGGGAGCTGTTTTTT
CASRAGGRTGELFF
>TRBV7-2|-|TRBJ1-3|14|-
TGTGCCAGCAGCTTAAACACGTTCGGAAACACCATATATTTT
CASSLNTFGNTIYF
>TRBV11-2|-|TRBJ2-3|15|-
TGTGCCAGCAGCTTACAAGTGGGAGCGGTGGATACGCAGTATTTT
CASSLQVGAVDTQYF
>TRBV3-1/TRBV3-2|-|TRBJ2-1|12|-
TGTGCCAGCAGCCATAGCTACAATGAGCAGTTCTTC
CASSHSYNEQFF
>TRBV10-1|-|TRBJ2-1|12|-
TGCGCCAGCAGGGGAAGGGGCCTGGAGCAGTTCTTC
CASRGRGLEQFF
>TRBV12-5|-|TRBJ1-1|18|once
TGTGCTAGTGGTTTGGTACTCGGCGGGCAGAACATGAACACTGAAGCTTTCTTT
CASGLVLGGQNMNTEAFF
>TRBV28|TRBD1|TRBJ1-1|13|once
TGTGCCAGTATGGGACAGATGAACACTGAAGCTTTCTTT
CASMGQMNTEAFF
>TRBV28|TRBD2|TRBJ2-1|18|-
TGTGCCAGCAGTAGCCTCCTGCTAGCGGGCAGCTCCTACAATGAGCAGTTCTTC
CASSSLLLAGSSYNEQFF
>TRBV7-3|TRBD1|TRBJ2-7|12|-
TGTGCCAGCAGCTCACAGGGGTCCGAGCAGTACTTC
CASSSQGSEQYF
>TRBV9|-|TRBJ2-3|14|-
TGTGCCAGCAGCGTAGGCGGGTACACAGATACGCAGTATTTT
CASSVGGYTDTQYF
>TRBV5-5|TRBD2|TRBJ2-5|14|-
TGTGCCAGCAGCGACGCTAGGGGAGGGGAGACCCAGTACTTC
CASSDARGGETQYF
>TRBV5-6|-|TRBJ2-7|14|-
TGTGCCAGCAGCTTGCCACTCCCCCCCTACGAGCAGTACTTC
CASSLPLPPYEQYF
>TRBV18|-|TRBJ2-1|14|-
TGTGCCAGCTCACCCCAGGACAGAAACAATGAGCAGTTCTTC
CASSPQDRNNEQFF